This is a list of T cell receptor beta chains from one sample in a study of CD8+ T cells in alopecia areata. Repertoires were generated with immunoSEQ multiplex PCR, while TCRdb's copy carries only in-frame clones and drops some. Altogether more than 90,000 clones are present, 50% to 75% being singletons, with the ten largest covering less than 20%. Sample: CD8+ T cells sorted from blood, taken at week 4, from a patient treated with tofacitinib. The source of these receptors is a human donor with alopecia areata. Both conserved end residues are part of each CDR3. Fields, in order: CDR3 protein, CDR3 DNA, J gene, clone size, D gene, V gene. The D gene is left open where the match is weak. Only some rows state a clone size, as once, few, many or a class for expanded clones.

CASFTGVGTDTQYF TGCGCCAGCTTCACAGGGGTCGGAACAGATACGCAGTATTTT TRBJ2-3 - TRBD1 TRBV5-1
CSVGPGVAYEQYF TGCAGCGTTGGCCCCGGTGTCGCCTACGAGCAGTACTTC TRBJ2-7 once - TRBV29-1
CASSLETQYF TGCGCCAGCAGCTTGGAGACCCAGTACTTC TRBJ2-5 - - TRBV5-1
CASSLLSTSGRSETQYF TGTGCCAGCAGCTTGTTGTCGACTAGCGGGAGATCGGAGACCCAGTACTTC TRBJ2-5 - TRBD2 TRBV27
CSVGTGGYEQYF TGCAGCGTTGGTACAGGGGGCTACGAGCAGTACTTC TRBJ2-7 - TRBD1 TRBV29-1
CASSVHPLYEQYF TGTGCCAGCAGTGTACATCCTCTCTACGAGCAGTACTTC TRBJ2-7 - - TRBV27
CASSSGFLDSGANVLTF TGTGCCAGCAGCTCAGGTTTCTTGGATTCTGGGGCCAACGTCCTGACTTTC TRBJ2-6 once - TRBV5-6
CASSLTDRVISYEQYF TGCGCCAGCAGTTTGACTGACAGGGTAATATCCTACGAGCAGTACTTC TRBJ2-7 few TRBD1 TRBV23-1
CSGGDFYEQYF TGCAGTGGGGGGGACTTCTACGAGCAGTACTTC TRBJ2-7 - TRBD2 TRBV29-1
CASSVAPIGLAGGNTGELFF TGTGCCAGCAGCGTAGCGCCCATCGGGCTAGCGGGGGGAAACACCGGGGAGCTGTTTTTT TRBJ2-2 - TRBD2 TRBV9
CASSQGVAGGSEQYF TGCGCCAGCAGCCAAGGGGTAGCGGGGGGTAGCGAGCAGTACTTC TRBJ2-7 - TRBD2 TRBV4-3
CAWSESPNEQFF TGTGCCTGGAGTGAGTCCCCAAATGAGCAGTTCTTC TRBJ2-1 - - TRBV30
CASSLGDISYEQYF TGTGCCAGCAGCTTAGGGGACATCTCCTACGAGCAGTACTTC TRBJ2-7 - - TRBV7-8
CASNSYGYTF TGTGCCAGCAACTCTTATGGCTACACCTTC TRBJ1-2 - - TRBV5-6
CASSFQIDTQYF TGTGCCAGCAGCTTCCAGATTGATACGCAGTATTTT TRBJ2-3 few - TRBV13
CSVDQGLAVDTQYF TGCAGCGTTGACCAAGGACTAGCGGTAGATACGCAGTATTTT TRBJ2-3 - TRBD2 TRBV29-1
CASSEGQRNSPLHF TGCGCCAGCAGCGAGGGACAGCGAAATTCACCCCTCCACTTT TRBJ1-6 few TRBD1 TRBV5-1
CSVATGGRGNEQYF TGCAGCGTTGCTACAGGGGGCCGTGGGAACGAGCAGTACTTC TRBJ2-7 - TRBD1 TRBV29-1
CASSSTGTYADTQYF TGTGCCAGCAGTTCAACCGGGACTTACGCAGATACGCAGTATTTT TRBJ2-3 - - TRBV27
CSVEDLSDRGAYGYTF TGCAGCGTTGAAGATCTCTCGGACAGGGGAGCCTATGGCTACACCTTC TRBJ1-2 - TRBD1 TRBV29-1
CASRGQGNQPQHF TGTGCCAGTCGAGGACAGGGAAATCAGCCCCAGCATTTT TRBJ1-5 - TRBD1 TRBV27
CASSPSGQGAGYEQYF TGTGCCAGCAGTCCCTCGGGACAGGGGGCCGGGTACGAGCAGTACTTC TRBJ2-7 - TRBD1 TRBV27
CAWWGGSGMNTEAFF TGTGCCTGGTGGGGTGGGTCAGGCATGAACACTGAAGCTTTCTTT TRBJ1-1 - - TRBV30
CASSLSHSNQPQHF TGTGCCAGCAGCTTGTCGCACAGTAATCAGCCCCAGCATTTT TRBJ1-5 - - TRBV5-6
CASSLEGPAWPQHF TGCGCCAGCAGCTTGGAAGGCCCGGCGTGGCCCCAGCATTTT TRBJ1-5 few - TRBV5-1
CASSPLNTEAFF TGTGCCAGCAGCCCACTGAACACTGAAGCTTTCTTT TRBJ1-1 - - TRBV7-7
CASSRPIGDTQYF TGTGCCAGCAGCCGACCGATAGGCGATACGCAGTATTTT TRBJ2-3 - - TRBV7-9
CASSLVGSTEAFF TGTGCCAGCAGCTTAGTCGGGAGCACTGAAGCTTTCTTT TRBJ1-1 - - TRBV11-2
CASSDEPGYGYTF TGTGCCAGTTCGGACGAGCCAGGGTATGGCTACACCTTC TRBJ1-2 - - TRBV27
CASSQDPEGVSGELFF TGCGCCAGCAGCCAAGATCCGGAGGGGGTGAGCGGGGAGCTGTTTTTT TRBJ2-2 - - TRBV4-1
CASSFGRHTGELFF TGTGCCAGCAGTTTTGGCCGCCACACCGGGGAGCTGTTTTTT TRBJ2-2 few - TRBV27
CASSLSNTGGSYEQYF TGTGCCAGCAGTTTATCCAATACAGGGGGTAGCTACGAGCAGTACTTC TRBJ2-7 - TRBD1 TRBV27
CASSTGTDYEQYF TGTGCCAGCAGCACGGGGACGGACTACGAGCAGTACTTC TRBJ2-7 few - TRBV7-2
CASRGDMNTEAFF TGTGCCAGCAGGGGGGATATGAACACTGAAGCTTTCTTT TRBJ1-1 - - TRBV5-6
CASSRISTDTQYF TGTGCCAGTAGCCGGATAAGCACAGATACGCAGTATTTT TRBJ2-3 - - TRBV19
CASSLTENTGELFF TGTGCCAGCAGCTTAACTGAGAACACCGGGGAGCTGTTTTTT TRBJ2-2 once - TRBV7-9
CASSSTGGLQETQYF TGCGCCAGCAGCTCTACAGGGGGCCTACAAGAGACCCAGTACTTC TRBJ2-5 few TRBD1 TRBV5-1
CASSQGLAGGLVAGELFF TGTGCCAGCAGCCAAGGACTAGCGGGGGGACTCGTCGCCGGGGAGCTGTTTTTT TRBJ2-2 - TRBD2 TRBV4-2
CASSDKVTGYTF TGTGCCAGCAGTGATAAAGTTACTGGCTACACCTTC TRBJ1-2 - - TRBV6-5
CASSQDSGADQPQHF TGCGCCAGCAGCCAAGATTCGGGGGCCGATCAGCCCCAGCATTTT TRBJ1-5 few - TRBV4-3
CASSQVGQAASTQYF TGCGCCAGCAGCCAAGTGGGGCAGGCGGCTTCTACGCAGTATTTT TRBJ2-3 - - TRBV4-1
CAWSDQGGTGELFF TGTGCCTGGAGTGATCAGGGGGGCACCGGGGAGCTGTTTTTT TRBJ2-2 - - TRBV30
CASRELPSNTGELFF TGCGCCAGCAGAGAGCTCCCTTCGAACACCGGGGAGCTGTTTTTT TRBJ2-2 - - TRBV5-1
CAWSGVPGVRGYTF TGTGCCTGGAGTGGAGTGCCAGGGGTCCGTGGCTACACCTTC TRBJ1-2 - - TRBV30
CASARLAGGRNEQFF TGCGCCAGCGCCCGACTAGCGGGAGGGAGAAATGAGCAGTTCTTC TRBJ2-1 few TRBD2 TRBV23-1
CASSLGQTNEQFF TGTGCCAGCAGTTTAGGGCAGACCAATGAGCAGTTCTTC TRBJ2-1 - - TRBV27